This TCR beta chain appears in the sequencing data of a study of radiation and T cells in renal cell carcinoma (TCRdb year 2020). Study-wide context: The samples were drawn from a clinical trial, where primary renal cell carcinomas were treated with 15 Gy of stereotactic body radiation therapy and then removed by nephrectomy 4 weeks afterward. In total, almost 55 samples, comprising around 26 tumors and around 27 peripheral blood samples, were subjected to TCR beta sequencing. Across all 55 or so samples, 4,016,671 unique CDR3 nucleotide sequences, encoding roughly 3 million unique CDR3 amino acid sequences, were identified.

This specimen's time point label, per the study, means: baseline pretreatment blood. Interpreted using the paper, the treatment or condition label stands for: 15 Gy SBRT to primary tumor, nephrectomy 4 weeks later. To follow tumor-enriched clonotypes, peripheral blood was collected serially from radiation-treated patients at baseline and again at 2 weeks and 4 weeks after SBRT. Renal cell carcinoma with clear cell pathology was present in all patients. The QIAamp DNA Blood Mini Kit (Qiagen) was used to prepare genomic DNA for TCR sequencing. Samples were included in the analyses only if all quality control checks were passed. This clone was detected a few times. What antigen it recognizes has not been identified. Per-base quality was not reported, and no clone a single base away is much larger than it. The V end gives up 9 bases and the J end 4 bases, leaving 12 bases in the junction not matched to a gene. The cysteine opens and the phenylalanine closes a CDR3 of 15 amino acids. Only the CDR3 part of the read is kept: 45 bases, read in frame from the first base. Reading the germline V gene (reference sequence) gives CDR1 LNHDA and CDR2 SQIVND.

Study-wide conclusions, independent of this receptor: Because the trial had a single-armed design, the trial could not examine how radiation dose or scheduling affected the TCR repertoire. Top tumor clonotypes rose in blood from baseline to 2 weeks post-radiation, then contracted by 4 weeks, suggesting transient expansion of tumor-resident clones. Changes in the blood repertoire were not tracked past 4 weeks after treatment. No pretreatment tumor biopsies were available, so the baseline intratumoral presence of clonotypes could not be determined.

Following the manufacturer's recommendations, the immunoSEQ kit was used to generate TCR beta libraries from genomic DNA. Library preparation used a first multiplex PCR with proprietary primers, then a second PCR adding unique barcodes, with bead cleanups after each round. A kit-provided positive control reaction and a negative control reaction were included in every sample batch. The final libraries underwent checking on an Agilent 4200 TapeStation D1000 ScreenTape, volumetric pooling, and quantification by qPCR. Sequencing was performed on an Illumina NextSeq500 using a MidOutput 150-cycle cartridge, with 156 Read1 cycles, 15 Index1 cycles, and the kit custom primers. The pooled library was loaded at roughly 0.92 pM with a roughly 20% PhiX control spike-in. The paper's processing steps were these. Vendor-processed data were analyzed in R, and a clonotype was defined as all T cells sharing the same CDR3 nucleotide sequence. For clone abundance analyses, frequencies were normalized to the 10,000 most abundant clones per sample. Public T cell clones, which averaged fewer than five per sample, were excluded before analysis. A difference in abundance of at least 32-fold between compartments was used to define tumor-enriched and baseline blood-enriched clonotypes. A beta-binomial differential abundance model was used to identify clonotypes that expanded or contracted between blood time points. The Baroni-Urbani and Buser coefficient was used to measure tumor-blood repertoire similarity, and groups were compared with two-tailed Wilcoxon tests in R. TCRdb's version of the immuneACCESS table is confined to in-frame rearrangements and falls short of the full clone set. An unresolved V gene accounts for under half of the shortfall where checked; the remainder is of unknown origin. V and J calls and clone size come straight from that table; D and trimming were deduced from the DNA. This sample has about 95,000 clones in its table, and 70% to 90% of those were observed once. Of the sample, 6% to 9% falls within the top ten clones.

The input for sequencing was blood, taken from a patient whose treatment included radiotherapy and nephrectomy. The chain was built from TRBV19 and TRBJ1-5, with TRBD1 identical over 7 junction bases. This receptor was identified in a man in his fifties with renal cell carcinoma. The nucleotide sequence is TGTGCCAGCGGGACTCAGGGGGTAGGAAATCAGCCCCAGCATTTT. Translated, it reads CASGTQGVGNQPQHF.